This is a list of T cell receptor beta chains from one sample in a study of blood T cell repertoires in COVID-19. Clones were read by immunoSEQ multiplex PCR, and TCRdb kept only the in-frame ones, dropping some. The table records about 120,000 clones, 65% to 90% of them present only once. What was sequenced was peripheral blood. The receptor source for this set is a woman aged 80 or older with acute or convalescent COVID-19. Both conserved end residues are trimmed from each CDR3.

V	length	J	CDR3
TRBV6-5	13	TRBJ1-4	ASSYSGQGWEKLF
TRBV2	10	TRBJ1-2	ASTRISYGYT
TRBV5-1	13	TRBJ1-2	ASSLGDRGPQGYT
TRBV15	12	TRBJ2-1	ATSGRYSYNEQF
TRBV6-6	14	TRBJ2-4	ASSYPDSIAKNIQY
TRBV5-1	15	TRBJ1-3	ASSLGPQGASGNTIY
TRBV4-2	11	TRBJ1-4	ASRKGGNEKLF
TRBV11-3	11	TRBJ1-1	ASSPPGVTEAF
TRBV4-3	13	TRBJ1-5	ASSQGTGAFWPQH
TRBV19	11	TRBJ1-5	ASSTGSNQPQH
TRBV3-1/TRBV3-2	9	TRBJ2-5	ASSHRQTQY
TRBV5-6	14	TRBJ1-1	ASSLVSAGLNTEAF
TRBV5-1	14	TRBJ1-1	ASSLGRGVVNTEAF
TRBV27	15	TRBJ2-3	ASSLEPTGAFRGTQY
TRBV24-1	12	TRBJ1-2	ATSAPSGADGYT
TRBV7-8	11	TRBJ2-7	ASSRTGTYEQY
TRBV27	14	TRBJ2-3	ASSLYFSGSTDTQY
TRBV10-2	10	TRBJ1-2	ASMTDSYGYT
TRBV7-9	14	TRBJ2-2	AIPPKWTGNTGELF
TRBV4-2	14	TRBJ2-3	ASSQDYRGATDTQY
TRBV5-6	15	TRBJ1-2	ASSTIGSKGLSYGYT
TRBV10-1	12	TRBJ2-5	ASSESGRQETQY
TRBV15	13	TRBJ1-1	ATSRWDRGPGEAF
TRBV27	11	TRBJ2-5	ASSLGGSGTQY
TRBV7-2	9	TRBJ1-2	ASSSRFGYT
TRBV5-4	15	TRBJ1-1	ASSGGMGIGLNTEAF
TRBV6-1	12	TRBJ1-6	ASGEGARNSPLH
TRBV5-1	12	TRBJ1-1	ASSLDTVPQGAF
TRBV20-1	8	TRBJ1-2	SARPQGYT
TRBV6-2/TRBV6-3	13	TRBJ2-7	ASSMKRGSSYEQY
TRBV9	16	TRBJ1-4	ASSPARGIDPFGEKLF
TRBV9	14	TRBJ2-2	ASSVEAGGNTGELF
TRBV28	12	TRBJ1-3	ASSLSGNGNTIY
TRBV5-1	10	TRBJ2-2	ASSLVAGELF
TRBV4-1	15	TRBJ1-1	ASSQRDSPSMNTEAF
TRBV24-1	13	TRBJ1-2	ATSDPGQGGYGYT
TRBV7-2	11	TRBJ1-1	ASSPQGGTEAF
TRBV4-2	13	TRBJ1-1	ASSQDHTTNTEAF
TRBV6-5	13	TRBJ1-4	ASSYWAGVNEKLF
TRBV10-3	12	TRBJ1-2	AISESEGSYGYT
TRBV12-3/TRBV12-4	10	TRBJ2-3	ASGGTADTQY
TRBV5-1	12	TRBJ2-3	ASSLGQGPDTQY
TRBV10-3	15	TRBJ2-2	AISDSARVRTTGELF
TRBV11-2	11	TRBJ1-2	ASSLDLRMGYT
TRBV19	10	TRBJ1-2	ASSISGYGYT
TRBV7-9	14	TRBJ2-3	ASSPTSSGGWDTQY